Presented here are 25 T cell receptor beta chains from one specimen sequenced in a study of cytomegalovirus exposure and HLA in healthy donors. The PCR ran on 60 Vbeta and 13 Jbeta primers. Assay: immunoSEQ multiplex PCR; the TCRdb copy retains only in-frame clones and omits some. Among some 170,000 clones listed, about 80% were seen once. The specimen sequenced was PBMCs. Receptors were obtained from a man aged 35 to 55 in good health and CMV-seronegative.

The V gene is TRBV5-8, the J gene TRBJ2-7; TRBD1 agrees at 9 bases. This CDR3 contains 14 residues. CDR1 is SGHTS and CDR2 is YDEGEE in the germline V gene. The J segment lost 2 bases and the V segment lost 3 bases, leaving 3 bases of the junction unmatched. CDR3 region: CASSSTGGAYEQYF. The CDR3 DNA reads TGTGCCAGCAGCTCGACAGGGGGAGCCTACGAGCAGTACTTC.

V is TRBV28 and J is TRBJ1-5; 8 bases match TRBD1. This CDR3 is 14 amino acids long. The V segment lost 5 bases and the J segment 6 bases; nucleotides outside the gene matches: 6. Germline CDR1 reads MDHEN; CDR2 reads SYDVKM. CDR3 residues: CASSGAGGGQPQHF. CDR3 DNA: TGTGCCAGCAGTGGAGCAGGGGGCGGTCAGCCCCAGCATTTT.

In this sample, this clone turned up once. The rearrangement uses TRBV19 and TRBJ2-7; 10 bases fit TRBD1. CDR1 and CDR2 (germline): LNHDA, SQIVND (reference sequence). The CDR3 is 11 amino acids. V dropped 9 bases and J dropped 6; count of bases not matched to a gene: 2. As DNA, the CDR3 is TGTGCCAGCGGGACAGGGGCCGAGCAGTACTTC. Translation: CASGTGAEQYF.

This chain uses TRBV30 with TRBJ2-7; TRBD1 might be the D (5 bases). CDR3 size: 13 residues. V lost 3 bases, J lost 5 bases, and 14 bases lay in between. The germline gives CDR1 GTSNPN, CDR2 SVGIG (reference sequence). As DNA, the CDR3 is TGTGCCTGGAGCGTCAGGGTCCGGGACGAGCAGTACTTC. Translated: CAWSVRVRDEQYF. Combining the CDR3 with reference TRBV30 and TRBJ2-7 gives the whole variable domain SQTIHQWPATLVQPVGSPLSLECTVEGTSNPNLYWYRQAAGRGLQLLFYSVGIGQISSEVPQNLSASRPQDRQFILSSKKLLLSDSGFYLCAWSVRVRDEQYFGPGTRLTVT.

This clone showed up just once. V and J are TRBV6-6 and TRBJ1-5, with 11 bases lining up with TRBD1. There are 15 residues in the CDR3. The J segment lost 8 bases and the V segment lost 5 bases, leaving 8 bases of the junction unmatched. Looked up from germline, CDR1 is MNHNY and CDR2 is SVGAGI (reference sequence). CDR3 region: CASSKGQGAGKPQHF. In DNA form, the CDR3 reads TGTGCCAGCAGTAAAGGACAGGGGGCGGGAAAGCCCCAGCATTTT.

In nucleotides, the CDR3 is TGTGCCAGCAGACGGGAGGGCGTGGAGACCCAGTACTTC. This gives the protein CASRREGVETQYF. The V gene is TRBV6-5, the J gene TRBJ2-5, with 8 bases lining up with TRBD2. The germline gives CDR1 MNHEY, CDR2 SVGAGI. This CDR3 has 13 residues. Trimming cost V 6 bases and J 5 bases; bases outside gene matches: 5.

This clone was picked up one time. The chain is built from TRBV6-4 and TRBJ2-3; TRBD2 aligns across 14 bases. The CDR3 runs to 19 residues. Germline V lookup: CDR1 MRHNA, CDR2 SNTAGT. The V segment lost 5 bases and the J segment 1 base; nucleotides outside the gene matches: 11. CDR3 region: CASSPLPGLAGVRTDTQYF. The CDR3 coding sequence is TGTGCCAGCAGTCCCCTCCCGGGACTAGCGGGAGTCCGCACAGATACGCAGTATTTT.

This chain connects TRBV11-2 to TRBJ2-3; no clear D. Trimming cost V 1 base and J 1 base, with 9 bases left between them. There are 15 residues in the CDR3. From germline, CDR1 is SGHAT and CDR2 FQNNGV. The CDR3 sequence is CASSLGGRGTDTQYF. The DNA for the CDR3 is TGTGCCAGCAGCTTAGGAGGTCGGGGCACAGATACGCAGTATTTT.

The rearrangement uses TRBV11-2 and TRBJ2-1, with D uncertain. Germline CDR1 SGHAT, CDR2 FQNNGV. V lost 5 bases and J 5 bases, leaving 13 bases between the germline ends. This CDR3 is 14 amino acids long. CDR3 DNA sequence: TGTGCCAGCAGCCACGAGCCCCACGACAATGAGCAGTTCTTC. This codes for CASSHEPHDNEQFF.

This clone was seen only once. The chain links TRBV6-1 to TRBJ2-3; TRBD2 matches at 13 bases. The CDR3 covers 19 residues. Germline V lookup: CDR1 MNHNS, CDR2 SASEGT. Losses at the gene ends were 2 bases for V and 2 bases for J; bases not matched to a gene: 10. This chain's CDR3 is CASSERGLAGRFDTDTQYF. For the CDR3, the DNA is TGTGCCAGCAGTGAAAGGGGACTAGCGGGACGATTTGACACAGATACGCAGTATTTT.

J is TRBJ2-7 and V is TRBV10-3; 7 bases are shared with TRBD1. This CDR3 has 12 amino acids. V lost 6 bases and J lost 2; bases outside the gene matches: 1. Germline values: CDR1 ENHRY, CDR2 SYGVKD. The CDR3 coding sequence is TGTGCCATCAGGGGACAGACCTACGAGCAGTACTTC. Translation gives CAIRGQTYEQYF.

The gene calls are TRBV7-9 and TRBJ2-7, with 9 bases matching TRBD1. The length of the CDR3 is 14 residues. V lost 4 bases, J lost 5 bases, and 6 bases stayed unmatched. CDR1 is SEHNR and CDR2 is FQNEAQ in the germline V gene (reference sequence). CDR3 bases: TGTGCCAGCAGCTACGGACAGGGGCAGCACGAGCAGTACTTC. Translation: CASSYGQGQHEQYF.

This chain uses TRBV15 with TRBJ2-1, with 11 positions matching TRBD2. CDR1 is LNHNV, CDR2 YYDKDF, per germline (reference sequence). Germline trimming cut 2 bases from V and 3 bases from J; bases unmatched to any gene: 3. This CDR3 region has 16 residues. CDR3 DNA: TGTGCCACCAGCAGATTGGGACTAGCGGACTACAATGAGCAGTTCTTC. As protein: CATSRLGLADYNEQFF.

V usage is TRBV25-1 and J usage is TRBJ1-4; weak D call: TRBD1 (6 bases). From germline, CDR1 is MGHDK and CDR2 SYGVNS. The V and J ends lost 3 bases and 8 bases respectively, with 16 bases between them. The CDR3 extends over 15 amino acids. CDR3 amino acids: CASSDFRQQGEKLFF. The CDR3 DNA reads as TGTGCCAGCAGTGACTTTCGACAGCAGGGGGAAAAACTGTTTTTT.

CDR3 loop: CASSPGSEQYF. The CDR3 DNA reads TGTGCCAGCAGTCCCGGGAGCGAGCAGTACTTC. This rearrangement joins TRBV28 to TRBJ2-5; tentatively, D is TRBD2 (6 bases). TRBJ2-7 matches the DNA end more closely, so the J call is doubtful. CDR1 is MDHEN, CDR2 SYDVKM, per germline. The CDR3 spans 11 residues.

This clone was counted a few times. V and J are TRBV4-2 and TRBJ2-7, with TRBD2 matching over 7 bases. Germline CDR1 reads LGHNA; CDR2 reads YNFKEQ. Losses at the gene ends were 1 base for V and 3 bases for J; bases not matched to a gene: 9. The length of the CDR3 is 16 residues. The CDR3 reads CASSQGRTRGVYEQYF. Written as DNA, the CDR3 is TGTGCCAGCAGCCAAGGACGGACTAGGGGTGTCTACGAGCAGTACTTC.

The genes are TRBV18 and TRBJ1-5, with D maybe TRBD1 (6 bases). The germline V gene encodes CDR1 KGHSH and CDR2 LQKENI. This CDR3 is built from 18 residues. With 4 bases removed from V and 4 bases from J, the gap between germline ends came to 23 bases. The DNA of the CDR3 is TGTGCCAGCTCACTCCTTCCCTTTTCTCAGGGGTCGAATCAGCCCCAGCATTTT. Translation: CASSLLPFSQGSNQPQHF.

V gene TRBV28 combines with J gene TRBJ1-1; D is undetermined. CDR3 length: 14 amino acids. V was clipped by 7 bases and J by 1 base, with 13 bases between them. Looked up from germline, CDR1 is MDHEN and CDR2 is SYDVKM. In nucleotides, the CDR3 is TGTGCCAGCACACTTGAACGGAGGAACACTGAAGCTTTCTTT. Amino acid sequence: CASTLERRNTEAFF.

The rearrangement joins TRBV7-9 to TRBJ2-5; 9 bases match TRBD2. V trimming: 1 base; J trimming: 5 bases; junction bases outside the gene matches: 11. Germline-derived CDR1 and CDR2 are SEHNR and FQNEAQ (reference sequence). The CDR3 is made up of 17 amino acids. CDR3 sequence (DNA): TGTGCCAGCAGCTTAGGAGGCGGGAGGGCCGGTGGGGAGACCCAGTACTTC. It is translated as CASSLGGGRAGGETQYF.

The chain recombines TRBV27 with TRBJ2-7; no clear D. CDR3 length equals 16 residues. Germline V lookup: CDR1 MNHEY, CDR2 SMNVEV (reference sequence). The V end was cut by 4 bases, the J end by 0 bases, with 16 bases between. This chain's CDR3 is CASSSPRGGSSYEQYF. DNA of the CDR3: TGTGCCAGCAGTTCCCCAAGAGGCGGAAGCTCCTACGAGCAGTACTTC.

CDR3 sequence: CASSRKTSGSQETQYF. As DNA, the CDR3 is TGTGCCAGCAGCCGAAAGACTAGCGGGAGTCAAGAGACCCAGTACTTC. The chain recombines TRBV5-6 with TRBJ2-5, with 12 nucleotides matching TRBD2. The CDR3 is 16 residues long. V lost 4 bases and J lost 2; bases outside the gene matches: 6. The germline gives CDR1 SGHDT, CDR2 YYEEEE.

The chain recombines TRBV5-5 with TRBJ2-5; no definite D call. This CDR3 spans 13 amino acids. Germline V gene data show CDR1 as SGHKS and CDR2 as YYEKEE (reference sequence). V was trimmed by 1 base and J by 5 bases, leaving 9 bases between them. The CDR3 region has the DNA TGTGCCAGCAGCTTGCTCCCCGGGGAGACCCAGTACTTC. Translating gives CASSLLPGETQYF.

The genes are TRBV7-9 and TRBJ2-1, with a tentative D call TRBD2 (5 bases). The CDR3 length is 14 residues. V gave up 5 bases and J gave up 2 bases, with 10 bases separating them. Germline values: CDR1 SEHNR, CDR2 FQNEAQ (reference sequence). This CDR3 is CASSPGSTYNEQFF. Here the CDR3 DNA reads TGTGCCAGCAGCCCTGGGAGTACCTACAATGAGCAGTTCTTC. Drawing the rest from reference TRBV7-9 and TRBJ2-1, the complete variable domain is DTGVSQNPRHKITKRGQNVTFRCDPISEHNRLYWYRQTLGQGPEFLTYFQNEAQLEKSRLLSDRFSAERPKGSFSTLEIQRTEQGDSAMYLCASSPGSTYNEQFFGPGTRLTVL.

In this sample, this clone turned up a few times. The rearrangement links TRBV7-9 to TRBJ1-1, with D perhaps matching TRBD1 (5 bases). Germline CDR1 reads SEHNR; CDR2 reads FQNEAQ (reference sequence). CDR3 length: 13 amino acids. Trimming took 5 bases from V and 3 from J, leaving 10 bases between them. The CDR3 DNA reads as TGTGCCAGCAGCCCCGACAGTTACACTGAAGCTTTCTTT. Translating it yields CASSPDSYTEAFF.

This clone showed up just once. J is TRBJ1-3 and V is TRBV2; D possibly corresponds to TRBD1 (5 bases). Germline V gene lookup returns CDR1 SNHLY and CDR2 FYNNEI. The CDR3 runs 16 residues. V shed 11 bases and J shed 2 bases, with 22 bases lying between them. The CDR3 sequence is CAGRHRVRVTGNTIYF. Written as DNA, the CDR3 is TGTGCCGGACGGCACCGTGTCAGGGTTACTGGAAACACCATATATTTT.